These 5 T cell receptor beta chains came from one sample sequenced in a study of T-cell memory formation after mild COVID-19. TCRdb reprocessed the 5' RACE reads via MiXCR and lists one record per CDR3 protein. The table lists tens of thousands of distinct CDR3 sequences, about 10% of them singletons. Sample: PBMCs or a T cell subset sorted from them (not recorded which). The receptors were sampled from a man between 18 and 29 years old who had mild COVID-19 (a few samples of this study predate the infection). Cell type and time point are not known.

The sample holds many counts of this clonotype. V usage is TRBV6-2 or TRBV6-3 and J usage is TRBJ2-1; possible D gene TRBD2, 5 bases. The CDR3 loop spans 12 amino acids. CDR1 MNHEY and CDR2 SVGEGT come from the germline V gene. V was trimmed by 6 bases and J by 9 bases, leaving 12 bases between them. CDR3 sequence (DNA): TGTGCCAGCAGCCAAAGGGAGCGTGAGCAGTTCTTC. Translation gives CASSQREREQFF.

This clonotype came up many times. The chain joins TRBV19 to TRBJ1-1, with 8 bases aligning to TRBD1. Trimming cost V 5 bases and J 4 bases; bases outside gene matches: 9. The CDR3 sequence is 15 residues long. CDR1 is LNHDA and CDR2 is SQIVND in the germline V gene (reference sequence). The CDR3 nucleotides are TGTGCCAGTAGTGCGCCCAGGGGGCCGGCCACTGAAGCTTTCTTT. It translates to CASSAPRGPATEAFF.

In its sample, this clonotype was seen many times. The gene calls are TRBV20-1 and TRBJ2-2; D not certain. The CDR3 has 14 amino acids. V lost 7 bases, J lost 4 bases, and 16 bases lay in between. Germline lookup yields CDR1 DFQATT and CDR2 SNEGSKA (reference sequence). The CDR3 nucleotides are TGCAGTGTTTTACTACCAACAAGCACCGGGGAGCTGTTTTTT. Its translation: CSVLLPTSTGELFF.

This clonotype was detected ten times or more. The chain carries TRBV7-6 and TRBJ1-6; TRBD1 might be the D (6 bases). CDR3 length: 13 amino acids. V was pared by 5 bases and J by 9 bases, with 11 bases between. CDR1 and CDR2 (germline): SGHVS, FNYEAQ. CDR3 loop: CASSLGQISPLHF. DNA for the CDR3: TGTGCCAGCAGCCTAGGACAGATTTCACCCCTCCACTTT.

Ten or more counts support this clonotype. V usage is TRBV2 and J usage is TRBJ2-2; no reliable D call. CDR1 and CDR2 from the germline V gene are SNHLY and FYNNEI. CDR3 length: 13 amino acids. V shed 6 bases and J shed 3 bases, with 8 bases lying between them. The DNA for the CDR3 is TGTGCCAGCAGCGTTGATTACACCGGGGAGCTGTTTTTT. This translates into CASSVDYTGELFF.